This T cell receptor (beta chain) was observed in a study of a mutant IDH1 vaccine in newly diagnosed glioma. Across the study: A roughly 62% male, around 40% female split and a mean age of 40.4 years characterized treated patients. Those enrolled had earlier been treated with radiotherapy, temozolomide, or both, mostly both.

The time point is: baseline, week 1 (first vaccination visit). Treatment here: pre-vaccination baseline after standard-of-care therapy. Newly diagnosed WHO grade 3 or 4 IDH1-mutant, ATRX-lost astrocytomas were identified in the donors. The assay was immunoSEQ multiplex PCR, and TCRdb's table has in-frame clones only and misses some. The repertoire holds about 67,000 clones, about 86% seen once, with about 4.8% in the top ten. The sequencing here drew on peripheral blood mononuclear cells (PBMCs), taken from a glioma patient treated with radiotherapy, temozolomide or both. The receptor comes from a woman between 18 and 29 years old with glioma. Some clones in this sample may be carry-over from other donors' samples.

The CDR3 DNA sequence: TGTGCCATCGGGACTAGCGGGGGGTACGAGCAGTACTTC. Translated, it gives CAIGTSGGYEQYF. This sequence joins TRBV27 and TRBJ2-7; 15 nucleotides align to TRBD2. With V trimmed by 10 bases and J by 4 bases, 2 bases remained unmatched. Per the germline V gene, CDR1 is MNHEY and CDR2 is SMNVEV (reference sequence). The CDR3 has 13 residues.